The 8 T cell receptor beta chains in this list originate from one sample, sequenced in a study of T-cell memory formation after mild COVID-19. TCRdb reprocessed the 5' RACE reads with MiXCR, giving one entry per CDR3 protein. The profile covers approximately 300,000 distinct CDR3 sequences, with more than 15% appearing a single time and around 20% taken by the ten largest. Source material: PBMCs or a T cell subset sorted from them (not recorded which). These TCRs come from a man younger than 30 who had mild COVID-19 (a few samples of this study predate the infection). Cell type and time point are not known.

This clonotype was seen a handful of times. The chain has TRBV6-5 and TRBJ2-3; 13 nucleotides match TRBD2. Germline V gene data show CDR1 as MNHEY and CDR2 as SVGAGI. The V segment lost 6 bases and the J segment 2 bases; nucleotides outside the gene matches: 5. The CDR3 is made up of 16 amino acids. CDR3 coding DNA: TGTGCCAGCAGCCCGGGGACTAGCGGGGACACAGATACGCAGTATTTT. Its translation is CASSPGTSGDTDTQYF.

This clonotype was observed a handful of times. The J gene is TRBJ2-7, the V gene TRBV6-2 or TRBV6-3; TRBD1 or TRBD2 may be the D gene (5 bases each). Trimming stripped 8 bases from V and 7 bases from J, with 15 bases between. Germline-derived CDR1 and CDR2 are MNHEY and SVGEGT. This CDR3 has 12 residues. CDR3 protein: CASEGPRGEQYV. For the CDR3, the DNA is TGTGCCAGCGAGGGACCCCGGGGAGAGCAGTACGTC.

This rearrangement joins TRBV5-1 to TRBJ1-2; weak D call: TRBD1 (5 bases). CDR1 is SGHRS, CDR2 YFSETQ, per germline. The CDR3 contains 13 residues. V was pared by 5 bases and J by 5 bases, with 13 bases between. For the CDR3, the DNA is TGCGCCAGCAGTTTTGGGGCTCGGTATGGCTACACCTTC. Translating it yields CASSFGARYGYTF.

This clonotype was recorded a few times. The chain's CDR3 is CATSRASMAGDDYGYTF. The CDR3, as DNA: TGTGCCACCAGCAGAGCGTCGATGGCGGGGGACGACTATGGCTACACCTTC. V is TRBV15 and J is TRBJ1-2, with D perhaps matching TRBD1 (5 bases). The V end was cut by 1 base, the J end by 3 bases, with 18 bases between. The CDR3 is made up of 17 amino acids. Germline loops: CDR1 LNHNV, CDR2 YYDKDF (reference sequence).

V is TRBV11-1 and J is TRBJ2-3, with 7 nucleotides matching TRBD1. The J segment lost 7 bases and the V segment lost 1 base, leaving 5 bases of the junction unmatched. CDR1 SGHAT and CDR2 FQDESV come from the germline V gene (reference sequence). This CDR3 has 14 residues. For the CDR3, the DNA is TGTGCCAGCAGCTTAGACAGGGGTTCAAATACGCAGTATTTT. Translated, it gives CASSLDRGSNTQYF. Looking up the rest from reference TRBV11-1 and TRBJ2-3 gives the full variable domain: EAEVAQSPRYKITEKSQAVAFWCDPISGHATLYWYRQILGQGPELLVQFQDESVVDDSQLPKDRFSAERLKGVDSTLKIQPAELGDSAMYLCASSLDRGSNTQYFGPGTRLTVL.

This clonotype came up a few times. The CDR3 region has the DNA TGTGCCAGCCATATAGGGTGGAACACTGAAGCTTTCTTT. Its protein is CASHIGWNTEAFF. The gene calls are TRBV6-2 or TRBV6-3 and TRBJ1-1; D call uncertain. V was trimmed by 8 bases and J by 1 base, leaving 11 bases between them. CDR3 size: 13 residues. Germline values: CDR1 MNHEY, CDR2 SVGEGT.

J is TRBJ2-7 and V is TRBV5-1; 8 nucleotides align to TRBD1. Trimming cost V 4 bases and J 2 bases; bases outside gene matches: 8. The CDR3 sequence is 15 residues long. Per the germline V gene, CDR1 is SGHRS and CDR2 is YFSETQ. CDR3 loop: CASSPLPGQAYEQYF. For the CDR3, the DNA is TGCGCCAGCAGCCCATTACCGGGACAGGCCTACGAGCAGTACTTC.

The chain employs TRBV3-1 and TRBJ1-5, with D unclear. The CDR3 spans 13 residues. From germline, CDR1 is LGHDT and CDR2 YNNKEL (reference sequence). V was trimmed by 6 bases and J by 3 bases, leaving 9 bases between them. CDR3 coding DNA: TGTGCCAGCAGTTACAGTACCAATCAGCCCCAGCATTTT. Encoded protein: CASSYSTNQPQHF.